This T cell receptor beta chain was profiled in a study of control samples from healthy donors and cancer patients. Repertoires were generated with immunoSEQ multiplex PCR, while TCRdb's copy carries only in-frame clones and drops some. The sample contains around 40,000 clones, 85% to 95% of which appear only once. This CDR3 is built from 13 residues. V dropped 8 bases and J dropped 5 bases, with 15 bases sitting between them. CDR1 is SGHAT, CDR2 FQNNGV, per germline. The sequenced sample consisted of PBMCs. The chain links TRBV11-2 to TRBJ2-5; the D gene could be TRBD1 or TRBD2 (6 bases each). The TCR sequence derives from a woman aged 40 to 49 with head and neck cancer. CDR3 sequence (DNA): TGTGCCAGCGTACCGGGGGCGCGGGAGACCCAGTACTTC. Protein product: CASVPGARETQYF.